Listed here are 20 T cell receptor beta chains from one sample, sequenced in a study of post-analysis software for immune sequencing data. Study outcomes and limitations: There were a few TRBV segments more frequent in patients than controls, and TRBV5-6, TRBV5-1 and TRBV20-1 were among them.

No antigens are known for them. Prepared TCR beta cDNA libraries contained unique molecular identifiers. MiXCR was run by TCRdb on the PCR reads, yielding one entry per CDR3 protein. The sample contains hundreds of thousands of distinct CDR3 sequences, 44% of which appear only once. The sample consisted of blood. The receptors here all came from a girl aged 10 to 17 with multiple sclerosis.

The rearrangement uses TRBV12-3 or TRBV12-4 and TRBJ2-1, with TRBD2 matching 15 bases. J lost 0 bases, V lost 5 bases, and 8 bases had no gene match. The CDR3 has 19 residues. The CDR3 spells CASSPPGLAGGSSYNEQFF. CDR3 coding DNA: TGTGCCAGCAGTCCACCGGGACTAGCGGGGGGCAGCTCCTACAATGAGCAGTTCTTC.

The chain has TRBV7-2 and TRBJ2-7; D unresolved. The CDR3 has 16 amino acids. The germline V gene encodes CDR1 SGHTA and CDR2 FQGNSA. V lost 5 bases and J lost 1, with 18 bases in between. This CDR3 reads CASSLFSADPSYEQYF. Written as DNA, the CDR3 is TGTGCCAGCAGCCTCTTTTCCGCGGATCCTTCCTACGAGCAGTACTTC.

J is TRBJ2-3 and V is TRBV11-1; D gene unclear. CDR3 length equals 14 residues. Germline-derived CDR1 and CDR2 are SGHAT and FQDESV (reference sequence). Trimming shortened V by 5 bases and J by 4 bases, and 13 bases separated the two germline ends. CDR3 in amino acids: CASSRRASPDTQYF. The CDR3, as DNA: TGTGCCAGCAGCCGTCGAGCATCGCCAGATACGCAGTATTTT.

This chain uses TRBV5-1 with TRBJ2-7; the D gene could be TRBD1 or TRBD2 (6 bases each). Per the germline V gene, CDR1 is SGHRS and CDR2 is YFSETQ. This CDR3 contains 13 residues. Trimming removed 0 bases at V and 5 bases at J, with 9 bases between. CDR3 loop: CASSLARGHEQYF. The CDR3 DNA sequence: TGCGCCAGCAGCTTGGCTCGGGGGCACGAGCAGTACTTC. Filled out from reference TRBV5-1 and TRBJ2-7, the complete variable domain reads KAGVTQTPRYLIKTRGQQVTLSCSPISGHRSVSWYQQTPGQGLQFLFEYFSETQRNKGNFPGRFSGRQFSNSRSEMNVSTLELGDSALYLCASSLARGHEQYFGPGTRLTVT.

In its sample, this clonotype was seen a few times. The rearrangement joins TRBV5-4 to TRBJ2-7, with 8 bases aligning to TRBD1. The J call may be incorrect, as the DNA end agrees better with TRBJ2-5. CDR1 is SGHNT, CDR2 YYREEE, per germline (reference sequence). The CDR3 covers 14 residues. The CDR3 protein is CASSYRTGRETQYF. As DNA, the CDR3 is TGTGCCAGCAGCTACCGGACAGGGCGGGAGACCCAGTACTTC.

This chain joins TRBV20-1 and TRBJ1-4, with D uncertain. CDR1 DFQATT and CDR2 SNEGSKA come from the germline V gene (reference sequence). Trimming left V 5 bases short and J 7 bases short, with 11 bases between. CDR3 length equals 12 residues. CDR3 amino acids: CSARVSGEKLFF. In nucleotides, the CDR3 is TGCAGTGCTCGGGTATCTGGTGAAAAACTGTTTTTT.

The chain uses TRBV12-3 or TRBV12-4 and TRBJ1-1, with D hard to call. V was clipped by 1 base and J by 1 base, with 7 bases between them. This CDR3 spans 14 amino acids. The chain's CDR3 is CASSLGRRNTEAFF. The CDR3 DNA sequence: TGTGCCAGCAGTTTAGGAAGGCGGAACACTGAAGCTTTCTTT.

In regard to this clonotype: The junction departs from the called germline gene at one end, perhaps through a read error. This chain connects TRBV5-1 to TRBJ2-1, with 12 positions matching TRBD2. Germline V gives CDR1 SGHRS, CDR2 YFSETQ. The CDR3 totals 14 residues. CDR3 region: CASTLTSGGNEQFF. The CDR3 DNA reads as TGCGCCAGCACCTTGACTAGCGGGGGTAATGAGCAGTTCTTC. Looking up the rest from reference TRBV5-1 and TRBJ2-1 gives the full variable domain: KAGVTQTPRYLIKTRGQQVTLSCSPISGHRSVSWYQQTPGQGLQFLFEYFSETQRNKGNFPGRFSGRQFSNSRSEMNVSTLELGDSALYLCASTLTSGGNEQFFGPGTRLTVL.

V and J are TRBV7-2 and TRBJ2-1; D is perhaps TRBD1 or TRBD2 (5 bases each). V lost 4 bases to trimming and J lost 8 bases, with 18 bases between them. CDR3 length: 15 residues. The germline CDR1 and CDR2 sequences are SGHTA and FQGNSA. The CDR3 DNA reads TGTGCCAGCAGCTCGGGACCGGCTGTACATTATGAGCAGTTCTTC. Protein sequence: CASSSGPAVHYEQFF.

In this sample, this clonotype turned up many times. The chain couples TRBV20-1 to TRBJ1-1, with 7 bases fitting TRBD1. CDR1 and CDR2 from the germline V gene are DFQATT and SNEGSKA (reference sequence). The V segment lost 6 bases and the J segment 3 bases; nucleotides outside the gene matches: 10. CDR3 length: 14 residues. The CDR3 region has the DNA TGCAGTGCCCGTTTCAGGGGGGGCGACACTGAAGCTTTCTTT. Its protein product is CSARFRGGDTEAFF.

This chain links TRBV7-6 with TRBJ1-5; 10 positions agree with TRBD1. The CDR3 covers 15 residues. Losses at the gene ends were 5 bases for V and 7 bases for J; bases not matched to a gene: 8. Germline V CDR1 and CDR2: SGHVS, FNYEAQ. The CDR3 protein is CASSTGTGDGQPQHF. In nucleotides, the CDR3 is TGTGCCAGCAGCACGGGGACAGGGGATGGGCAGCCCCAGCATTTT.

The V and J genes are TRBV29-1 and TRBJ2-5, with 9 bases that match TRBD1. Germline V lookup: CDR1 SQVTM, CDR2 ANQGSEA. Trimming removed 4 bases from V and 5 bases from J; junction bases left unmatched: 8. CDR3 length: 14 residues. CDR3 nucleotide sequence: TGCAGCGTTGCCGGGACAGGGAGGAGTGAGACCCAGTACTTC. Its protein is CSVAGTGRSETQYF.

This chain uses TRBV11-2 with TRBJ2-1; D possibly corresponds to TRBD2 (6 bases). The DNA matches TRBJ2-7 better at its end, which makes the J call doubtful. Per germline, CDR1 SGHAT and CDR2 FQNNGV. CDR3 size: 15 residues. In nucleotides, the CDR3 is TGTGCCAGCAGCACGGGACTTCAGACCTACAATGAGCAGTACTTC. Translating it yields CASSTGLQTYNEQYF.

The gene calls are TRBV12-3 or TRBV12-4 and TRBJ2-3, with TRBD2 matching over 8 bases. V shed 4 bases and J 0 bases; nucleotides not matched to a gene: 6. This CDR3 has 16 amino acids. Here the CDR3 DNA reads TGTGCCAGCAGTTGGGTAGCGGGGCCTAGCACAGATACGCAGTATTTT. Residues: CASSWVAGPSTDTQYF.

V is TRBV6-4 and J is TRBJ2-7, with 7 bases that match TRBD2. CDR3 length: 20 residues. Germline CDR1 reads MRHNA; CDR2 reads SNTAGT. The J segment lost 0 bases and the V segment lost 0 bases, leaving 17 bases of the junction unmatched. The CDR3 protein is CASSDSDLRETSPTSYEQYF. In DNA form, the CDR3 reads TGTGCCAGCAGTGACTCCGACCTGCGGGAGACTAGCCCGACCTCCTACGAGCAGTACTTC.

The rearrangement uses TRBV6-1 and TRBJ2-5; tentatively, D is TRBD1 (6 bases). V lost 6 bases to trimming and J lost 2 bases, with 16 bases between them. The CDR3 contains 15 residues. The germline V gene has CDR1 MNHNS and CDR2 SASEGT. The CDR3 nucleotides read TGTGCCAGCAGCAATTTCGGACAGACACAAGAGACCCAGTACTTC. Translated: CASSNFGQTQETQYF.

This rearrangement joins TRBV7-9 to TRBJ2-1, with TRBD2 identical over 11 bases. With V trimmed by 1 base and J by 8 bases, 10 bases remained unmatched. This CDR3 is built from 17 residues. CDR1 and CDR2 from the germline V gene are SEHNR and FQNEAQ (reference sequence). DNA of the CDR3: TGTGCCAGCAGCTTAGGTGCTAGCGGGGGGCCCATGGATGAGCAGTTCTTC. Protein: CASSLGASGGPMDEQFF.

This sequence joins TRBV6-1 and TRBJ1-4; D might be TRBD1 (5 bases). Germline loops: CDR1 MNHNS, CDR2 SASEGT. This CDR3 spans 14 amino acids. Trimming removed 8 bases from V and 5 bases from J, with 15 bases in between. In DNA form, the CDR3 reads TGTGCCAGCTCGGGGAAGCCAGGGAATGAAAAACTGTTTTTT. It yields the protein CASSGKPGNEKLFF.

This sequence joins TRBV6-6 and TRBJ1-1; no firm D call. Germline loops: CDR1 MNHNY, CDR2 SVGAGI (reference sequence). The CDR3 contains 13 residues. Between the trimmed V and J ends, which lost 6 bases and 3 bases, there was a span of 11 bases. This CDR3 is CASRVIADTEAFF. Written as DNA, the CDR3 is TGTGCCAGCAGAGTAATCGCGGACACTGAAGCTTTCTTT.

The rearrangement joins TRBV12-3 or TRBV12-4 to TRBJ2-7; 8 nucleotides match TRBD1. V shed 6 bases, J shed 5 bases, and the junction held 9 bases outside the gene matches. The CDR3 is 14 amino acids. In DNA, the CDR3 is TGTGCCAGCAGGCCCCAACAGGGGGACGACGAGCAGTACTTC. Translation gives CASRPQQGDDEQYF.